The entry below describes one T cell receptor (beta chain). Its antigen is not known. The CDR3 covers 15 residues. Looked up from germline, CDR1 is SGHRS and CDR2 is YFSETQ. Unmatched junction bases numbered 6, after V lost 3 bases and J lost 3 bases. The data derive from a study of T-cell reconstitution after alpha-beta-depleted transplantation in children. Construction of the TCRbeta library involved unique molecular identifiers. MiXCR, applied by TCRdb to the PCR reads, yields one record per CDR3 protein. The table lists 700,000 or so distinct CDR3 sequences, about an eighth of them singletons, with 0.79% in the top ten. Overall study findings and caveats: It was reported that alpha-beta T cells came from several hundred expanded graft clones (about two months after transplant). Surviving recipient T cells and thymic progenitors produced the high day-60 TCRbeta diversity seen in some patients. T-cell numbers and diversity one year post-transplant derived largely from freshly generated T cells.

Sample: PBMCs, taken before TCRalphabeta/CD19-depleted stem cell transplant. The genes are TRBV5-1 and TRBJ2-5; 9 bases are a match to TRBD2. This TCR came from a girl aged 2 to 10 with congenital amegakaryocytic thrombocytopenia, due to receive a stem cell transplant. CDR3 coding DNA: TGCGCCAGCAGCTCGGGGGCTAGCGGGAAAGAGACCCAGTACTTC. It specifies CASSSGASGKETQYF.